These 27 T cell receptor beta chains came from one sample sequenced in a study of technical replicates of blood from a handful of donors. TCRdb's table, derived via immunoSEQ multiplex PCR, lists solely in-frame clones and lacks some. Of tens of thousands of clones in the sample, 95% were seen once. Sequencing was performed on T cells isolated from PBMCs. These TCRs come from a human donor in good health.

This rearrangement joins TRBV4-2 to TRBJ2-6; D is undetermined. Germline V gene lookup returns CDR1 LGHNA and CDR2 YNFKEQ. The CDR3 consists of 17 residues. V was clipped by 0 bases and J by 4 bases, with 13 bases between them. The CDR3 DNA sequence: TGTGCCAGCAGCCAAGATTCATCGGTCGCCGGGGCCAACGTCCTGACTTTC. Encoded protein: CASSQDSSVAGANVLTF.

This clone has just one count. J is TRBJ2-7 and V is TRBV7-9; D unclear. The germline gives CDR1 SEHNR, CDR2 FQNEAQ (reference sequence). The CDR3 has 15 residues. With 6 bases removed from V and 6 bases from J, the gap between germline ends came to 21 bases. The CDR3 bases are TGTGCCAGCAGGGCCCAGATTATTATCCTGGTCGAGCAGTACTTC. It specifies CASRAQIIILVEQYF.

The V gene is TRBV4-1, the J gene TRBJ2-5; unclear D gene. Germline V gene lookup returns CDR1 MGHRA and CDR2 YSYEKL. There are 16 residues in the CDR3. V was cut by 1 base and J by 1 base, with 13 bases left in between. CDR3 nucleotides: TGCGCCAGCAGCCAAGGGTATACTGCTACCCAAGAGACCCAGTACTTC. This sequence encodes CASSQGYTATQETQYF.

V gene TRBV2 combines with J gene TRBJ2-4; no definite D call. CDR3 size: 12 residues. CDR1 is SNHLY and CDR2 is FYNNEI in the germline V gene. The V end lost 9 bases, the J end lost 0 bases, and 6 bases lay between the germline ends. In nucleotides, the CDR3 is TGTGCCAGTGGTAGAGCCAAAAACATTCAGTACTTC. Residues: CASGRAKNIQYF. Drawing the rest from reference TRBV2 and TRBJ2-4, the complete variable domain is EPEVTQTPSHQVTQMGQEVILRCVPISNHLYFYWYRQILGQKVEFLVSFYNNEISEKSEIFDDQFSVERPDGSNFTLKIRSTKLEDSAMYFCASGRAKNIQYFGAGTRLSVL.

The V call is TRBV9, the J call TRBJ1-5, with D unresolved. The CDR3 length is 13 residues. Trimming removed 0 bases from V and 7 bases from J, with 8 bases in between. The germline V gene has CDR1 SGDLS and CDR2 YYNGEE. In nucleotides, the CDR3 is TGTGCCAGCAGCGTAGACGGGGAGCAGCCCCAGCATTTT. This translates into CASSVDGEQPQHF.

J is TRBJ2-1 and V is TRBV9; possible D gene TRBD2, 5 bases. V was clipped by 3 bases and J by 3 bases, with 7 bases between them. CDR1 SGDLS and CDR2 YYNGEE come from the germline V gene. The CDR3 has 13 amino acids. CDR3 protein: CASSAEVYNEQFF. The DNA of the CDR3 is TGTGCCAGCAGCGCGGAGGTCTACAATGAGCAGTTCTTC.

This sequence joins TRBV7-9 and TRBJ1-1, with a tentative D call TRBD1 (6 bases). The V end lost 1 base, the J end lost 0 bases, and 9 bases lay between the germline ends. The germline gives CDR1 SEHNR, CDR2 FQNEAQ (reference sequence). CDR3 length equals 15 residues. The CDR3 DNA reads as TGTGCCAGCAGCTTAGAGGGGGGGATGAACACTGAAGCTTTCTTT. The encoded protein is CASSLEGGMNTEAFF.

The genes are TRBV25-1 and TRBJ1-1; D possibly corresponds to TRBD1 (6 bases). The ends were cut back, 5 bases at V and 8 bases at J, with 12 bases in the middle. Germline assignment: CDR1 MGHDK and CDR2 SYGVNS. This CDR3 has 12 residues. The CDR3: CASSWTRGEAFF. CDR3 DNA sequence: TGTGCCAGCAGTTGGACGAGGGGGGAAGCTTTCTTT.

The V and J genes are TRBV30 and TRBJ1-2; D not certain. Trimming took off 2 bases at V and 0 bases at J, with 7 bases between the two ends. Germline V gene lookup returns CDR1 GTSNPN and CDR2 SVGIG (reference sequence). This CDR3 is built from 13 residues. The CDR3 protein is CAWSPGSNYGYTF. The DNA of the CDR3 is TGTGCCTGGAGTCCAGGTTCTAACTATGGCTACACCTTC.

This clone showed up just once. The CDR3 coding sequence is TGTGCCACCCTCCCCCAGCTGGGGAGCCCAGATACGCAGTATTTT. Translated: CATLPQLGSPDTQYF. V and J are TRBV5-4 and TRBJ2-3, with D perhaps matching TRBD2 (5 bases). From germline, CDR1 is SGHNT and CDR2 YYREEE (reference sequence). This CDR3 is 15 amino acids long. V was cut by 9 bases and J by 4 bases, with 21 bases left in between.

CDR3: CASSSTGIAYNEQFF. The CDR3 coding sequence is TGTGCCAGCTCCTCGACAGGGATAGCCTACAATGAGCAGTTCTTC. V gene TRBV18 combines with J gene TRBJ2-1; 7 nucleotides match TRBD1. CDR1 is KGHSH and CDR2 is LQKENI in the germline V gene. CDR3 size: 15 residues. The V gene end was trimmed by 6 bases and the J gene end by 2 bases; junction bases not matched to a gene: 7.

This rearrangement joins TRBV28 to TRBJ1-2; 8 nucleotides agree with TRBD1. After removal of 8 bases from V and 6 bases from J, the junction contained 5 bases not matched to a gene. There are 12 residues in the CDR3. Germline CDR1 reads MDHEN; CDR2 reads SYDVKM. CDR3 protein: CASRSTGDGYTF. For the CDR3, the DNA is TGTGCCAGCCGATCGACAGGGGATGGCTACACCTTC.

The rearrangement joins TRBV6-5 to TRBJ2-1, with D perhaps matching TRBD2 (6 bases). This CDR3 is 14 amino acids long. V was clipped by 2 bases and J by 7 bases, with 12 bases between them. CDR1 MNHEY and CDR2 SVGAGI come from the germline V gene. CDR3 nucleotide sequence: TGTGCCAGCAGTTACGCGGGAACTTTAAATGAGCAGTTCTTC. Its translation: CASSYAGTLNEQFF.

This sequence joins TRBV7-9 and TRBJ2-1; 12 nucleotides line up with TRBD2. The germline CDR1 and CDR2 sequences are SEHNR and FQNEAQ (reference sequence). There are 18 residues in the CDR3. The J segment lost 0 bases and the V segment lost 1 base, leaving 4 bases of the junction unmatched. CDR3 sequence (DNA): TGTGCCAGCAGCTTAGTACTAGCGGGAGGAAGCTCCTACAATGAGCAGTTCTTC. It is translated as CASSLVLAGGSSYNEQFF. Looking up the rest from reference TRBV7-9 and TRBJ2-1 gives the full variable domain: DTGVSQNPRHKITKRGQNVTFRCDPISEHNRLYWYRQTLGQGPEFLTYFQNEAQLEKSRLLSDRFSAERPKGSFSTLEIQRTEQGDSAMYLCASSLVLAGGSSYNEQFFGPGTRLTVL.

This chain links TRBV27 with TRBJ2-1; 7 nucleotides align to TRBD2. This CDR3 is built from 15 residues. With 5 bases clipped from V and 4 bases from J, the junction kept 8 bases outside the gene matches. CDR1 is MNHEY and CDR2 is SMNVEV in the germline V gene (reference sequence). CDR3 nucleotide sequence: TGTGCCAGCAGTGGCCCCGGGACTATTTACAATGAGCAGTTCTTC. It is translated as CASSGPGTIYNEQFF.

The CDR3 spells CASSLVQREGTNEQFF. CDR3 nucleotide sequence: TGTGCCAGCAGCTTAGTGCAGCGGGAGGGTACAAATGAGCAGTTCTTC. This sequence joins TRBV7-8 and TRBJ2-1; 10 bases match TRBD2. Germline CDR1 and CDR2: SGHVS and FQNEAQ. The CDR3 is made up of 16 amino acids. V dropped 1 base and J dropped 7; count of bases not matched to a gene: 7.

The chain has TRBV5-1 and TRBJ2-7; tentatively, D is TRBD1 (5 bases). V dropped 4 bases and J dropped 0 bases, with 14 bases sitting between them. CDR3 length: 15 residues. The germline V gene encodes CDR1 SGHRS and CDR2 YFSETQ. The DNA of the CDR3 is TGCGCCAGCAGCCCTTACCCGACAGCCTCCTACGAGCAGTACTTC. It yields the protein CASSPYPTASYEQYF.

The rearrangement links TRBV28 to TRBJ2-1; perhaps TRBD1 as D (6 bases). V was cut by 8 bases and J by 1 base, with 9 bases left in between. Germline lookup yields CDR1 MDHEN and CDR2 SYDVKM. This CDR3 is built from 13 residues. The chain's CDR3 is CASGTTSYNEQFF. The CDR3, as DNA: TGTGCCAGCGGGACAACGTCCTACAATGAGCAGTTCTTC.

In this sample, this clone turned up once. The gene calls are TRBV25-1 and TRBJ1-2, with TRBD1 matching over 9 bases. The germline gives CDR1 MGHDK, CDR2 SYGVNS. V lost 0 bases and J lost 8; bases outside the gene matches: 4. CDR3 length: 14 amino acids. The CDR3 DNA reads as TGTGCCAGCAGTGAATACCGGACAGGGGAGGGCTACACCTTC. It specifies CASSEYRTGEGYTF.

The chain is built from TRBV10-3 and TRBJ1-5, with D perhaps TRBD1 (6 bases). Trimming shortened V by 0 bases and J by 1 base, and 16 bases separated the two germline ends. This CDR3 spans 18 amino acids. Germline values: CDR1 ENHRY, CDR2 SYGVKD. The DNA of the CDR3 is TGTGCCATCAGTGAGTCGATAAGTTGGCAGGGGAGCAATCAGCCCCAGCATTTT. Translation: CAISESISWQGSNQPQHF.

The CDR3 DNA sequence: TGTGCCAGCAGGGGACAGGGAAACTACGAGCAGTACTTC. As protein: CASRGQGNYEQYF. V gene TRBV28 combines with J gene TRBJ2-7; 9 bases are shared with TRBD1. CDR1 is MDHEN and CDR2 is SYDVKM in the germline V gene. The CDR3 extends over 13 amino acids. The V gene end was trimmed by 6 bases and the J gene end by 3 bases; junction bases not matched to a gene: 3.

This clone was seen once. The chain uses TRBV6-5 and TRBJ2-7; D unclear. Germline values: CDR1 MNHEY, CDR2 SVGAGI. This CDR3 has 11 amino acids. V was cut by 3 bases and J by 6 bases, with 6 bases left in between. CDR3 residues: CASSYQFEQYF. The CDR3 coding sequence is TGTGCCAGCAGTTATCAGTTCGAGCAGTACTTC.

V is TRBV10-3 and J is TRBJ1-4, with D tentatively TRBD1 (5 bases). With 10 bases removed from V and 0 bases from J, the gap between germline ends came to 9 bases. The CDR3 extends over 13 amino acids. Germline assignment: CDR1 ENHRY and CDR2 SYGVKD. The CDR3 bases are TGTGCCACCGGACACTCAACTAATGAAAAACTGTTTTTT. Residues: CATGHSTNEKLFF.

This clone occurred once. The chain is built from TRBV6-5 and TRBJ1-1; maybe TRBD1 (5 bases). Germline CDR1 MNHEY, CDR2 SVGAGI. V lost 7 bases, J lost 4 bases, and 13 bases lay in between. The CDR3 has 13 amino acids. DNA of the CDR3: TGTGCCAGCAATGGGGAGGGACCCACTGAAGCTTTCTTT. As protein: CASNGEGPTEAFF.

J is TRBJ2-3 and V is TRBV29-1; possible D gene TRBD1, 8 bases. This CDR3 has 14 amino acids. Between the trimmed V and J ends, which lost 7 bases and 1 base, there was a span of 15 bases. Germline-derived CDR1 and CDR2 are SQVTM and ANQGSEA. As DNA, the CDR3 is TGCAGCGCGGGGAGGGGACAGGGCACAGATACGCAGTATTTT. It yields the protein CSAGRGQGTDTQYF.

The V gene is TRBV7-6, the J gene TRBJ2-2, with a weak D call TRBD2 (6 bases). With 4 bases removed from V and 0 bases from J, the gap between germline ends came to 12 bases. CDR1 is SGHVS and CDR2 is FNYEAQ in the germline V gene. The CDR3 sequence is 16 residues long. CDR3 sequence (DNA): TGTGCCAGCAGCTACCCCGGGACTCCGAACACCGGGGAGCTGTTTTTT. Its translation: CASSYPGTPNTGELFF. Full variable domain (outside the CDR3, taken from reference TRBV7-6 and TRBJ2-2): GAGVSQSPRYKVTKRGQDVALRCDPISGHVSLYWYRQALGQGPEFLTYFNYEAQQDKSGLPNDRFSAERPEGSISTLTIQRTEQRDSAMYRCASSYPGTPNTGELFFGEGSRLTVL.

The CDR3 loop reads CASSYQGHPYEQYF. The DNA for the CDR3 is TGTGCCAGCAGTTACCAGGGACACCCCTACGAGCAGTACTTC. The chain employs TRBV6-5 and TRBJ2-7; TRBD1 is a possible D gene (6 bases). CDR1 is MNHEY, CDR2 SVGAGI, per germline. This CDR3 comprises 14 residues. The V and J ends lost 2 bases and 2 bases respectively, with 10 bases between them.